Each of the 26 T cell receptor beta chains below was sequenced from the same sample in a study of blood T cell repertoires in COVID-19. TCRdb keeps only in-frame clones here, not all; method: immunoSEQ multiplex PCR. The sample yields a few hundred thousand clones, approximately 87% seen once. What was sequenced was peripheral blood. All receptors come from a woman aged 45-65 years who had recovered from COVID-19.

This chain connects TRBV4-3 to TRBJ2-7, with D unresolved. CDR1 and CDR2 (germline): LGHNA, YSLEER. CDR3 length equals 15 residues. V lost 1 base and J lost 0, with 10 bases in between. The CDR3 DNA sequence: TGCGCCAGCAGCCAAGCCGGTAGGAGCTCCTACGAGCAGTACTTC. It specifies CASSQAGRSSYEQYF.

The V gene is TRBV7-3, the J gene TRBJ2-6; D may be TRBD1 (6 bases). The V gene's germline CDR1 is SGHTA and CDR2 FQGTGA. Between the trimmed V and J ends, which lost 1 base and 0 bases, there was a span of 7 bases. CDR3 length: 16 amino acids. The CDR3 DNA follows: TGTGCCAGCAGCTTAAACAGGGACTCTGGGGCCAACGTCCTGACTTTC. As protein: CASSLNRDSGANVLTF.

V gene TRBV6-1 combines with J gene TRBJ2-5, with TRBD2 as a possible D gene (6 bases). This CDR3 is built from 15 residues. V was trimmed by 7 bases and J by 0 bases, leaving 15 bases between them. Germline assignment: CDR1 MNHNS and CDR2 SASEGT. CDR3 DNA sequence: TGTGCCAGCACCCCGATACGGGAGTACCAAGAGACCCAGTACTTC. Protein sequence: CASTPIREYQETQYF.

The V gene is TRBV10-3, the J gene TRBJ2-2; D possibly corresponds to TRBD1 (6 bases). With 3 bases removed from V and 3 bases from J, the gap between germline ends came to 14 bases. CDR3 length: 16 amino acids. CDR1 and CDR2 (germline): ENHRY, SYGVKD. The CDR3 reads CAISEPTGIDTGELFF. CDR3 nucleotides: TGTGCCATCAGTGAACCGACAGGAATTGACACCGGGGAGCTGTTTTTT.

The chain employs TRBV6-5 and TRBJ2-2, with 7 bases lining up with TRBD1. Trimming took 5 bases from V and 1 from J; bases not matched to a gene: 1. The germline V gene has CDR1 MNHEY and CDR2 SVGAGI. This CDR3 is built from 14 residues. CDR3 bases: TGTGCCAGCAGTCGGGACAGGAACACCGGGGAGCTGTTTTTT. This encodes CASSRDRNTGELFF.

The table lists this clone with a few counts. The rearrangement uses TRBV19 and TRBJ1-1; D uncertain. V gave up 6 bases and J gave up 2 bases, with 10 bases separating them. CDR1 LNHDA and CDR2 SQIVND come from the germline V gene (reference sequence). The CDR3 extends over 13 amino acids. Written as DNA, the CDR3 is TGTGCCAGTAGCCCACAGTTCAACACTGAAGCTTTCTTT. This codes for CASSPQFNTEAFF.

V usage is TRBV18 and J usage is TRBJ1-5; 8 nucleotides align to TRBD1. After removal of 4 bases from V and 5 bases from J, the junction contained 7 bases not matched to a gene. The CDR3 sequence is 15 residues long. Germline V gives CDR1 KGHSH, CDR2 LQKENI. The DNA of the CDR3 is TGTGCCAGCTCACTCGACAGGGGAGATTATCAGCCCCAGCATTTT. Translation: CASSLDRGDYQPQHF.

The CDR3 sequence is CASSPLYEQYF. In DNA form, the CDR3 reads TGTGCCAGCAGTCCCCTCTACGAGCAGTACTTC. V is TRBV28 and J is TRBJ2-7; the D is unclear. CDR1 is MDHEN, CDR2 SYDVKM, per germline. This CDR3 contains 11 residues. V lost 5 bases and J lost 3, with 5 bases in between.

The J gene is TRBJ2-3, the V gene TRBV5-8; TRBD2 agrees at 9 bases. Germline V gives CDR1 SGHTS, CDR2 YDEGEE. The V gene end was trimmed by 4 bases and the J gene end by 2 bases; junction bases not matched to a gene: 8. The CDR3 length is 16 residues. CDR3 residues: CASSDERGAITDTQYF. CDR3 in DNA: TGTGCCAGCAGCGACGAGCGGGGGGCAATCACAGATACGCAGTATTTT.

This chain joins TRBV21-1 and TRBJ2-3; the table's D call TRBD2 went unverified against the DNA. TRBV21-1 is given as a pseudogene. The CDR3 runs 16 residues. In DNA, the CDR3 is TGTGCCAGCAGCAAAGGAGGTGGCTCGCACACAGATACGCAGTATTTT. Its protein is CASSKGGGSHTDTQYF.

This chain joins TRBV7-2 and TRBJ2-3, with TRBD2 matching over 7 bases. The V gene end was trimmed by 1 base and the J gene end by 4 bases; junction bases not matched to a gene: 8. CDR1 is SGHTA and CDR2 is FQGNSA in the germline V gene. This CDR3 spans 16 amino acids. CDR3 in amino acids: CASSLGTRVRSDTQYF. Here the CDR3 DNA reads TGTGCCAGCAGCTTAGGGACTAGGGTTCGTTCAGATACGCAGTATTTT.

J is TRBJ1-3 and V is TRBV4-2, with no clear D. Germline assignment: CDR1 LGHNA and CDR2 YNFKEQ. The CDR3 is 13 residues long. Between the trimmed V and J ends, which lost 0 bases and 5 bases, there was a span of 5 bases. CDR3 DNA sequence: TGTGCCAGCAGCCAAGATATCCGAAACACCATATATTTT. This translates into CASSQDIRNTIYF.

CDR3 region: CASHRKTGLNTEAFF. The CDR3 DNA reads as TGTGCCAGCCACCGTAAGACAGGGTTGAACACTGAAGCTTTCTTT. The rearrangement uses TRBV6-5 and TRBJ1-1; 7 positions agree with TRBD1. The V gene's germline CDR1 is MNHEY and CDR2 SVGAGI. V was clipped by 8 bases and J by 0 bases; unmatched bases: 9. The CDR3 covers 15 residues.

This clone was observed a handful of times. This chain connects TRBV5-5 to TRBJ1-3; D is unresolved. V shed 0 bases and J shed 4 bases, with 11 bases lying between them. This CDR3 is 15 amino acids long. Per the germline V gene, CDR1 is SGHKS and CDR2 is YYEKEE (reference sequence). CDR3 protein: CASSLAGTSGNTIYF. In DNA form, the CDR3 reads TGTGCCAGCAGCTTGGCCGGTACCTCGGGAAACACCATATATTTT.

This clone appeared a single time. This chain uses TRBV28 with TRBJ1-4; 7 bases map to TRBD1. This CDR3 spans 15 amino acids. Trimming at V came to 3 bases and at J to 4 bases, leaving 5 bases not matched to a gene. Germline lookup yields CDR1 MDHEN and CDR2 SYDVKM. CDR3 sequence: CASSFSGQDNEKLFF. CDR3 DNA sequence: TGTGCCAGCAGTTTCTCAGGACAGGATAATGAAAAACTGTTTTTT. Combining the CDR3 with reference TRBV28 and TRBJ1-4 gives the whole variable domain DVKVTQSSRYLVKRTGEKVFLECVQDMDHENMFWYRQDPGLGLRLIYFSYDVKMKEKGDIPEGYSVSREKKERFSLILESASTNQTSMYLCASSFSGQDNEKLFFGSGTQLSVL.

V and J are TRBV5-1 and TRBJ2-7; D may be TRBD2 (6 bases). The CDR3 extends over 14 amino acids. V was pared by 2 bases and J by 6 bases, with 15 bases between. Per germline, CDR1 SGHRS and CDR2 YFSETQ. This chain's CDR3 is CASSFGSREAEQYF. The CDR3 DNA is TGCGCCAGCAGCTTTGGTAGCAGGGAGGCCGAGCAGTACTTC.

This clone was seen once. The chain recombines TRBV4-1 with TRBJ2-6; TRBD1 is a possible D gene (5 bases). V was clipped by 1 base and J by 0 bases, with 10 bases between them. CDR1 is MGHRA, CDR2 YSYEKL, per germline. This CDR3 is built from 17 residues. The CDR3 DNA is TGCGCCAGCAGCCAAGTGTTTCAGGGCTCTGGGGCCAACGTCCTGACTTTC. Translation gives CASSQVFQGSGANVLTF.

The chain recombines TRBV11-3 with TRBJ2-7; D is possibly TRBD1 (5 bases). Trimming pared 3 bases from V and 7 bases from J, leaving 19 bases between. Germline values: CDR1 SGHNT, CDR2 YENEEA. The CDR3 length is 15 residues. In nucleotides, the CDR3 is TGTGCCAGCAGCTTCCGGACAAGGCCGGAGTTGGAGCAGTACTTC. It yields the protein CASSFRTRPELEQYF.

The V and J genes are TRBV6-5 and TRBJ1-2; no clear D. This CDR3 is 12 amino acids long. V lost 11 bases, J lost 0 bases, and 10 bases lay in between. CDR1 is MNHEY, CDR2 SVGAGI, per germline. DNA of the CDR3: TGTGCCGCTAAAACAGCTAACTATGGCTACACCTTC. Translation gives CAAKTANYGYTF.

This chain links TRBV9 with TRBJ2-5; weak D call: TRBD1 (6 bases). V was clipped by 4 bases and J by 4 bases, with 20 bases between them. Germline assignment: CDR1 SGDLS and CDR2 YYNGEE. CDR3 length: 16 residues. Here the CDR3 reads CASSPRALRGIETQYF. In DNA form, the CDR3 reads TGTGCCAGCAGCCCCCGGGCATTAAGGGGGATAGAGACCCAGTACTTC. The full variable domain, its missing parts supplied by reference TRBV9 and TRBJ2-5, is DSGVTQTPKHLITATGQRVTLRCSPRSGDLSVYWYQQSLDQGLQFLIQYYNGEERAKGNILERFSAQQFPDLHSELNLSSLELGDSALYFCASSPRALRGIETQYFGPGTRLLVL.

The rearrangement joins TRBV5-1 to TRBJ2-7; D ambiguous. V was trimmed by 0 bases and J by 0 bases, leaving 7 bases between them. Germline CDR1 SGHRS, CDR2 YFSETQ. The CDR3 covers 14 residues. CDR3 nucleotides: TGCGCCAGCAGCTTGGGAGGCGACTCCTACGAGCAGTACTTC. Residues: CASSLGGDSYEQYF.

The CDR3 nucleotides are TGCGCCAGCAGCTTGGAGGGGACAGGGGTCACAGATACGCAGTATTTT. Its translation is CASSLEGTGVTDTQYF. The J gene is TRBJ2-3, the V gene TRBV5-1; TRBD1 agrees at 10 bases. V lost 0 bases and J lost 2; bases outside the gene matches: 3. The CDR3 runs 16 residues. CDR1 is SGHRS, CDR2 YFSETQ, per germline.

V and J are TRBV18 and TRBJ2-3, with D unclear. CDR1 and CDR2 (germline): KGHSH, LQKENI. Trimming pared 6 bases from V and 1 base from J, leaving 8 bases between. This CDR3 region has 13 residues. CDR3 region: CASSSERTDTQYF. In DNA, the CDR3 is TGTGCCAGCTCGTCCGAGCGCACAGATACGCAGTATTTT.

This clone was counted a few times. The J gene is TRBJ1-5, the V gene TRBV6-2 or TRBV6-3; D is perhaps TRBD1 (5 bases). The CDR3 runs to 14 residues. The germline CDR1 and CDR2 sequences are MNHEY and SVGEGT. The germline V and J ends were trimmed by 4 bases and 6 bases, with 13 bases remaining between them. CDR3 region: CASSLVGGRQPQHF. The CDR3 DNA is TGTGCCAGCAGTTTAGTGGGGGGACGTCAGCCCCAGCATTTT.

The rearrangement uses TRBV3-1 (or the pseudogene TRBV3-2) and TRBJ2-5, with 9 nucleotides matching TRBD1. CDR3 length: 14 amino acids. After removal of 4 bases from V and 6 bases from J, the junction contained 6 bases not matched to a gene. The germline CDR1 and CDR2 sequences are LGHDT and YNNKEL (reference sequence). The DNA for the CDR3 is TGTGCCAGCAGCCGGGACAGGGCCGTGCAGACCCAGTACTTC. Protein product: CASSRDRAVQTQYF.

The chain combines TRBV7-8 with TRBJ2-2; 10 nucleotides line up with TRBD2. J was trimmed by 4 bases and V by 11 bases; bases with no gene match: 13. Germline assignment: CDR1 SGHVS and CDR2 FQNEAQ. The length of the CDR3 is 16 residues. The CDR3 loop is CASKQREGQGTGELFF. As DNA, the CDR3 is TGTGCCTCCAAACAGCGGGAGGGCCAGGGCACCGGGGAGCTGTTTTTT.